This T cell receptor (beta chain) was recovered during a study of shared clonotypes between healthy human individuals. Whole-study context: Each donor contributed plates that comprised three CD4 naive, three CD4 memory, two CD8 naive and one CD8 memory.

At deep level, the assay was performed. Repertoires were generated with immunoSEQ multiplex PCR, while TCRdb's copy carries only in-frame clones and drops some. The data show approximately 1.5 million clones, with 98% seen just once and about 0.45% held by the top ten. Overall study results and limits: There were few donors, and this limited the genetic and exposure-history diversity represented. A handful of donors held around 5% of naive CD4 clonotypes in common.

As regards this clone: Its antigen is not identified.

The receptor was derived from a man aged 30 to 39 in good health. What was sequenced was naive CD4+ T cells sorted from blood. The subset is: CD45RA+ positively selected.

In nucleotides, the CDR3 is TGTGCCAGCCACAGCCTTATAGCGGGAGAGTGGTATAGCTCCTACAATGAGCAGTTCTTC. Protein sequence: CASHSLIAGEWYSSYNEQFF. The chain combines TRBV2 with TRBJ2-1, with TRBD2 identical over 9 bases. Germline CDR1 reads SNHLY; CDR2 reads FYNNEI. Trimming at V came to 8 bases and at J to 0 bases, leaving 20 bases not matched to a gene. CDR3 size: 20 residues.